Listed here are 18 T cell receptor beta chains from one sample, sequenced in a study of control samples from healthy donors and cancer patients. Only in-frame clones appear in the TCRdb table, and some are missing; sequencing was by immunoSEQ multiplex PCR. The data contain some 150,000 clones, roughly 95% of them singletons. Material: blood. These receptors all stem from a young woman in good health.

The chain recombines TRBV11-2 with TRBJ2-3; 7 nucleotides align to TRBD2. CDR3 size: 15 residues. J was trimmed by 4 bases and V by 2 bases; bases with no gene match: 6. The germline V gene has CDR1 SGHAT and CDR2 FQNNGV. CDR3 DNA: TGTGCCAGCAGCTTATCCGCGGGAGTCGCAGATACGCAGTATTTT. Amino acid sequence: CASSLSAGVADTQYF.

The chain links TRBV10-1 to TRBJ2-7; 7 bases match TRBD1. The J segment lost 0 bases and the V segment lost 4 bases, leaving 3 bases of the junction unmatched. This CDR3 is 14 amino acids long. Germline V lookup: CDR1 WNHNN, CDR2 SYGVQD (reference sequence). The CDR3 region is CASSGRTGSYEQYF. Written as DNA, the CDR3 is TGCGCCAGCAGTGGACGGACAGGCTCCTACGAGCAGTACTTC.

The rearrangement uses TRBV19 and TRBJ2-5; TRBD1 matches at 7 bases. J was trimmed by 4 bases and V by 6 bases; bases with no gene match: 8. The CDR3 loop spans 14 amino acids. The V gene's germline CDR1 is LNHDA and CDR2 SQIVND (reference sequence). DNA for the CDR3: TGTGCCAGTAGGCCCACAGGGGTTGGAGAGACCCAGTACTTC. It encodes CASRPTGVGETQYF.

The chain has TRBV19 and TRBJ1-3; D remains unclear. Trimming stripped 3 bases from V and 0 bases from J, with 18 bases between. CDR1 LNHDA and CDR2 SQIVND come from the germline V gene (reference sequence). CDR3 length: 18 amino acids. CDR3 sequence (DNA): TGTGCCAGTAGTATCAAACCCCTGACACTCGTCTCTGGAAACACCATATATTTT. Residues: CASSIKPLTLVSGNTIYF.

The count of this clone is one. This chain connects TRBV2 to TRBJ2-7, with TRBD1 matching over 11 bases. V lost 6 bases and J lost 2; bases outside the gene matches: 12. CDR3 size: 17 residues. Germline V gene lookup returns CDR1 SNHLY and CDR2 FYNNEI. CDR3 nucleotides: TGTGCCAGCAGGGAAAGGATTTGGACAGGGGGCCCCTACGAGCAGTACTTC. Its translation is CASRERIWTGGPYEQYF.

The CDR3, as DNA: TGCGCCAGCAGCCAGGGTTTTGGGACTAGCACAGATACGCAGTATTTT. The encoded protein is CASSQGFGTSTDTQYF. This chain uses TRBV4-1 with TRBJ2-3, with D possibly TRBD2 on 6 matching bases. The CDR3 is made up of 16 amino acids. V was pared by 3 bases and J by 0 bases, with 13 bases between. Per the germline V gene, CDR1 is MGHRA and CDR2 is YSYEKL.

V gene TRBV5-4 combines with J gene TRBJ2-7, with a weak D call TRBD2 (5 bases). V was shortened by 0 bases and J by 1 base, with 11 bases between the two germline ends. Germline V gives CDR1 SGHNT, CDR2 YYREEE (reference sequence). This CDR3 spans 15 amino acids. The CDR3 region is CASSLVGVQSYEQYF. DNA for the CDR3: TGTGCCAGCAGCTTGGTCGGGGTTCAGTCCTACGAGCAGTACTTC.

This sequence joins TRBV12-5 and TRBJ2-2, with D perhaps TRBD1 (6 bases). V was shortened by 5 bases and J by 1 base, with 8 bases between the two germline ends. The CDR3 runs 14 residues. CDR1 LGHNT and CDR2 FRNRAP come from the germline V gene. DNA for the CDR3: TGTGCTAGTGGTCCGGGACAGAACACCGGGGAGCTGTTTTTT. It codes for CASGPGQNTGELFF. The variable domain in full, completed from reference TRBV12-5 and TRBJ2-2, reads DARVTQTPRHKVTEMGQEVTMRCQPILGHNTVFWYRQTMMQGLELLAYFRNRAPLDDSGMPKDRFSAEMPDATLATLKIQPSEPRDSAVYFCASGPGQNTGELFFGEGSRLTVL.

The chain links TRBV20-1 to TRBJ2-7, with D hard to call. The CDR3 length is 11 residues. Germline lookup yields CDR1 DFQATT and CDR2 SNEGSKA (reference sequence). Trimming removed 6 bases at V and 6 bases at J, with 12 bases between. Here the CDR3 reads CSATAASEQYF. CDR3 in DNA: TGCAGTGCCACCGCAGCGAGCGAGCAGTACTTC.

This clone was counted once. The chain combines TRBV9 with TRBJ2-2; 10 bases are shared with TRBD2. The germline gives CDR1 SGDLS, CDR2 YYNGEE. CDR3 length: 15 residues. V shed 3 bases and J 3 bases; nucleotides not matched to a gene: 2. This CDR3 is CASSASGSHTGELFF. The CDR3 nucleotides read TGTGCCAGCAGCGCTAGCGGGAGTCACACCGGGGAGCTGTTTTTT.

The rearrangement links TRBV5-1 to TRBJ1-1, with TRBD1 matching 9 bases. The CDR3 is 15 amino acids. The junction had 8 bases not matched to a gene; V was cut back by 3 bases and J by 5 bases. Germline loops: CDR1 SGHRS, CDR2 YFSETQ. CDR3 in DNA: TGCGCCAGCAGCTCGACGACAGGGGGGAGGACTGAAGCTTTCTTT. Protein sequence: CASSSTTGGRTEAFF.

This chain connects TRBV19 to TRBJ2-5, with TRBD1 identical over 7 bases. V dropped 4 bases and J dropped 4; count of bases not matched to a gene: 3. Looked up from germline, CDR1 is LNHDA and CDR2 is SQIVND (reference sequence). CDR3 length: 13 residues. The CDR3 DNA reads TGTGCCAGTAGTAGCAACAGGGGAGAGACCCAGTACTTC. Translated, it gives CASSSNRGETQYF. Complete variable domain (other parts from reference TRBV19 and TRBJ2-5): DGGITQSPKYLFRKEGQNVTLSCEQNLNHDAMYWYRQDPGQGLRLIYYSQIVNDFQKGDIAEGYSVSREKKESFPLTVTSAQKNPTAFYLCASSSNRGETQYFGPGTRLLVL.

The rearrangement joins TRBV29-1 to TRBJ2-3; the D gene is possibly TRBD1 (5 bases). The V end lost 7 bases, the J end lost 2 bases, and 13 bases lay between the germline ends. There are 13 residues in the CDR3. Germline V gene sequence: CDR1 SQVTM, CDR2 ANQGSEA. The CDR3 DNA reads as TGCAGCGCTGGCAGGGTTTCCACAGATACGCAGTATTTT. Translation: CSAGRVSTDTQYF.

This sequence joins TRBV7-9 and TRBJ1-5; D might be TRBD1 (6 bases). V dropped 1 base and J dropped 2 bases, with 9 bases sitting between them. This CDR3 spans 15 amino acids. The V gene's germline CDR1 is SEHNR and CDR2 FQNEAQ (reference sequence). The CDR3 region is CASSLVAGGNQPQHF. The CDR3 DNA sequence: TGTGCCAGCAGCTTAGTAGCAGGGGGCAATCAGCCCCAGCATTTT.

The V gene is TRBV7-2, the J gene TRBJ1-6, with D possibly matching TRBD1 (6 bases). V lost 5 bases and J lost 8, with 13 bases in between. The CDR3 extends over 14 amino acids. From germline, CDR1 is SGHTA and CDR2 FQGNSA. CDR3 sequence reads: CASSKGGGDSPLHF. The CDR3 nucleotides read TGTGCCAGCAGCAAGGGGGGGGGAGATTCACCCCTCCACTTT.

This chain connects TRBV9 to TRBJ2-1; D is perhaps TRBD2 (5 bases). CDR1 and CDR2 (germline): SGDLS, YYNGEE. This CDR3 has 14 amino acids. The ends were cut back, 4 bases at V and 4 bases at J, with 12 bases in the middle. The CDR3 reads CASSRSGEYNEQFF. The CDR3 DNA is TGTGCCAGCAGCCGGAGCGGTGAGTACAATGAGCAGTTCTTC.

CDR3 region: CSAQGDTEAFF. CDR3 coding DNA: TGCAGCGCCCAAGGGGACACTGAAGCTTTCTTT. The chain links TRBV29-1 to TRBJ1-1, with a possible D match to TRBD1 (5 bases). V lost 7 bases, J lost 3 bases, and 9 bases lay in between. Germline-derived CDR1 and CDR2 are SQVTM and ANQGSEA. This CDR3 region has 11 residues.

The chain has TRBV11-3 and TRBJ2-2; D is undetermined. Germline CDR1 SGHNT, CDR2 YENEEA. The germline V and J ends were trimmed by 2 bases and 10 bases, with 11 bases remaining between them. This CDR3 contains 13 residues. CDR3 DNA: TGTGCCAGCAGCTTATTCGAGGCAGCGGAGCTGTTTTTT. Translation gives CASSLFEAAELFF.